The entry below gives a single T cell receptor (beta chain) sequence along with its context. Only in-frame clones appear in the TCRdb table, and some are missing; sequencing was by immunoSEQ multiplex PCR. The table has roughly 150,000 clones, over 85% seen once. The data originate from a study of control samples from healthy donors and cancer patients. The sequence was collected from a man between 50 and 59 years old in good health. Sequenced: blood.

The CDR3 here is CASSVGENQPQHF. CDR3 DNA: TGTGCCAGCAGCGTAGGAGAGAATCAGCCCCAGCATTTT. The genes are TRBV9 and TRBJ1-5; D unresolved. With 0 bases removed from V and 4 bases from J, the gap between germline ends came to 5 bases. This CDR3 has 13 amino acids. Germline CDR1 reads SGDLS; CDR2 reads YYNGEE.